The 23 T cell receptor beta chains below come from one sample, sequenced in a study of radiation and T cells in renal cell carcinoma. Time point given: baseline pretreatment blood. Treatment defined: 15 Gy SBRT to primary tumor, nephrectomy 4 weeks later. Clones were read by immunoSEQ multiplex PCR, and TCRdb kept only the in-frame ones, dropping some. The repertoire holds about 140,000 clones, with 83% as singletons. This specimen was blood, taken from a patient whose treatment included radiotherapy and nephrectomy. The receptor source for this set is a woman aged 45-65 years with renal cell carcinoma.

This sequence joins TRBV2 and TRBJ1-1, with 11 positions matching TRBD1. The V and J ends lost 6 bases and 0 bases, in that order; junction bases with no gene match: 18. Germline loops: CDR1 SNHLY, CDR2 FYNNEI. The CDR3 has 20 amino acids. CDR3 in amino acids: CASRIWTGGAISSMNTEAFF. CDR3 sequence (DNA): TGTGCCAGCAGAATTTGGACAGGGGGCGCGATCTCATCCATGAACACTGAAGCTTTCTTT.

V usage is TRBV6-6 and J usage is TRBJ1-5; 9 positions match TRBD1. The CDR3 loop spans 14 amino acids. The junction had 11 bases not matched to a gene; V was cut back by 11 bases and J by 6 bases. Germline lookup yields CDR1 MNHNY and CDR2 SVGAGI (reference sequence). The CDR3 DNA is TGTGCCGGGGGACAGGGAACCACCGGTCAGCCCCAGCATTTT. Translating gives CAGGQGTTGQPQHF.

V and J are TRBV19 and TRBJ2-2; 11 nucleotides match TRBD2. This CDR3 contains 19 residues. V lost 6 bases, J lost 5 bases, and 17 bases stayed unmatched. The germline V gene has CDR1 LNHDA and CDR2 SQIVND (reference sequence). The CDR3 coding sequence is TGTGCCAGTAGCAGGGAGTATACTAGCGGGAGTGCGTTTACCGGGGAGCTGTTTTTT. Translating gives CASSREYTSGSAFTGELFF.

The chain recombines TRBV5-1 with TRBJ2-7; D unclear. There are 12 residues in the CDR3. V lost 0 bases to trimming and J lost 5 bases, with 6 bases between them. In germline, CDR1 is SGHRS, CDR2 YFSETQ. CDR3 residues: CASSLVLNEQYF. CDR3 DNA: TGCGCCAGCAGCTTGGTACTCAACGAGCAGTACTTC. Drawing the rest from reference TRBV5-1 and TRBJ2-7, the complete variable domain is KAGVTQTPRYLIKTRGQQVTLSCSPISGHRSVSWYQQTPGQGLQFLFEYFSETQRNKGNFPGRFSGRQFSNSRSEMNVSTLELGDSALYLCASSLVLNEQYFGPGTRLTVT.

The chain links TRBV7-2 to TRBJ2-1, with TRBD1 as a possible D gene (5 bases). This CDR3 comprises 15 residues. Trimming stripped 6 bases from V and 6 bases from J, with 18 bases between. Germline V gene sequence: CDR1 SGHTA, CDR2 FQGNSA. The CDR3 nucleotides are TGTGCCAGCAGTCCTGGGGCTGCCAAGGGCAATGAGCAGTTCTTC. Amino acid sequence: CASSPGAAKGNEQFF.

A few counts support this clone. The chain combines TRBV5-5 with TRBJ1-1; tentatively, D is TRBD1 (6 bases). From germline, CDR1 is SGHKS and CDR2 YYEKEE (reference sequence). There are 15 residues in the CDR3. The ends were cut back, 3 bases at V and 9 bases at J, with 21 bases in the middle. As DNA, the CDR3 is TGTGCCAGCAGCTCCAGTTCCAACAGGGATACCCAAGCTTTCTTT. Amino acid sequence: CASSSSSNRDTQAFF.

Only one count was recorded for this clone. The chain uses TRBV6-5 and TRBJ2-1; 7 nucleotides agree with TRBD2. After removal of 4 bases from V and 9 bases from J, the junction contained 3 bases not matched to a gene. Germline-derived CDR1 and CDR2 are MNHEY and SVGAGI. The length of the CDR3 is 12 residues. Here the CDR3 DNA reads TGTGCCAGCAGTTTCAGCGGGACTGAGCAGTTCTTC. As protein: CASSFSGTEQFF.

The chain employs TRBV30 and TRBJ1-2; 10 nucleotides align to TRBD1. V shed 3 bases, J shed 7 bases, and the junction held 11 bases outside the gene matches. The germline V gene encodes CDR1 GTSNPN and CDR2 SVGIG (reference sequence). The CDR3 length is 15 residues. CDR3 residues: CAWRPRQGAIGGYTF. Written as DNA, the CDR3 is TGTGCCTGGAGACCCAGACAGGGGGCAATCGGTGGCTACACCTTC.

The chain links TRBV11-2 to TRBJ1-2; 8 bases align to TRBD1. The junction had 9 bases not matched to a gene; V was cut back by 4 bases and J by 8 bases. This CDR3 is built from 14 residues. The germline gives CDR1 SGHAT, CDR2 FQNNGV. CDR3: CASSSGQGDGGYTF. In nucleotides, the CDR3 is TGTGCCAGCAGCTCTGGACAGGGCGATGGAGGCTACACCTTC.

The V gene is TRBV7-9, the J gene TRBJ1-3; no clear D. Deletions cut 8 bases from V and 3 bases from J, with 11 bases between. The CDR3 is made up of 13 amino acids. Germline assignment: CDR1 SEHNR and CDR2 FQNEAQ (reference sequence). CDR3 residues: CASQIGIGNTIYF. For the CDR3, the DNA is TGTGCCAGCCAGATTGGGATTGGAAACACCATATATTTT.

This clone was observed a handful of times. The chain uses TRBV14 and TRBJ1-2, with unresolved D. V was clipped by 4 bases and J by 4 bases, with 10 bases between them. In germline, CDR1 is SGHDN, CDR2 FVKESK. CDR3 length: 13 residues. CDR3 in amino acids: CASSPSAGYGYTF. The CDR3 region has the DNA TGTGCCAGCAGCCCCTCGGCGGGCTATGGCTACACCTTC.

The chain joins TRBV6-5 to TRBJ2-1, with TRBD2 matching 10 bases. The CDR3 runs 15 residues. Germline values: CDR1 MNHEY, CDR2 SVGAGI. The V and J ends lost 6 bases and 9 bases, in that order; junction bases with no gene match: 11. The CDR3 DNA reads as TGTGCCAGCAGCAGGTCGACTAGCGGGTCTTCTGAGCAGTTCTTC. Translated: CASSRSTSGSSEQFF.

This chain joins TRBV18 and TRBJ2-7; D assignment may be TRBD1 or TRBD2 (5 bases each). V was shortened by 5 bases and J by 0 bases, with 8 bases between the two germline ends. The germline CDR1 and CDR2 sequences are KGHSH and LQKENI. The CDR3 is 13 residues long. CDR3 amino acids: CASSSGHSYEQYF. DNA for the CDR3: TGTGCCAGCTCAAGCGGACACTCCTACGAGCAGTACTTC.

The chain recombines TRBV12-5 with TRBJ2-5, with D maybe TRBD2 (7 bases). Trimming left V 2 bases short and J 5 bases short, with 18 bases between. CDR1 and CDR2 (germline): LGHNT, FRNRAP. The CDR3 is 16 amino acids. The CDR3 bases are TGTGCTAGTGGTTTGTTCCTCCGGGGGGCCGGGGAGACCCAGTACTTC. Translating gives CASGLFLRGAGETQYF.

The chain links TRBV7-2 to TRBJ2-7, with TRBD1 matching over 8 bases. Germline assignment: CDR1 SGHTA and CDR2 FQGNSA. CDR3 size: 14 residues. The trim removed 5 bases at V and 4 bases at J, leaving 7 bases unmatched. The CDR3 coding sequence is TGTGCCAGCAGCACACGGACAGGGCTGTACGAGCAGTACTTC. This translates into CASSTRTGLYEQYF. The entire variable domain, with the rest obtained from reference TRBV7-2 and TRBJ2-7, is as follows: GAGVSQSPSNKVTEKGKDVELRCDPISGHTALYWYRQSLGQGLEFLIYFQGNSAPDKSGLPSDRFSAERTGGSVSTLTIQRTQQEDSAVYLCASSTRTGLYEQYFGPGTRLTVT.

The chain's CDR3 is CASSARWGGDTEAFF. DNA for the CDR3: TGTGCCAGCAGCGCGAGATGGGGCGGGGACACTGAAGCTTTCTTT. The rearrangement links TRBV4-2 to TRBJ1-1; D is perhaps TRBD1 (5 bases). The CDR3 length is 15 residues. V shed 5 bases and J shed 3 bases, with 16 bases lying between them. Germline assignment: CDR1 LGHNA and CDR2 YNFKEQ.

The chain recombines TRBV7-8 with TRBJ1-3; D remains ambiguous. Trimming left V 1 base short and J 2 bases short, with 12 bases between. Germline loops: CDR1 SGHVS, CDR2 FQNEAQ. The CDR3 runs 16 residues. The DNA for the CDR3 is TGTGCCAGCAGCTTAGACACCCTATGGCCTGGAAACACCATATATTTT. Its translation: CASSLDTLWPGNTIYF.

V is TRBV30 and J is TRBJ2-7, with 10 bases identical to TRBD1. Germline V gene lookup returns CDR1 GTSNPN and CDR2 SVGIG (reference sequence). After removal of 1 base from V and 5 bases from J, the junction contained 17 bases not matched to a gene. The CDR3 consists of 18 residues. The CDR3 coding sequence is TGTGCCTGGAGTGCTCTTCGCCCGGGACAGGGGATGTGGGACGAGCAGTACTTC. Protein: CAWSALRPGQGMWDEQYF.

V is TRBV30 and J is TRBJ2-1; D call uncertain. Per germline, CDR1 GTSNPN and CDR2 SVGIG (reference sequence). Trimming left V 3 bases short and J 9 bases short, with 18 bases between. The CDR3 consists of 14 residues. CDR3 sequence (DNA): TGTGCCTGGAGACGTCTAGTGATCGGTGGTGAGCAGTTCTTC. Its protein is CAWRRLVIGGEQFF.

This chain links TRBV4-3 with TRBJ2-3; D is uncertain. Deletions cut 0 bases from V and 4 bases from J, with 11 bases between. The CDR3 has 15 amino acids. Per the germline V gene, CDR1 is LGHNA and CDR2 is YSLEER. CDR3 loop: CASSQEGRSSDTQYF. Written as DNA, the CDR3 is TGCGCCAGCAGCCAAGAAGGAAGGTCATCAGATACGCAGTATTTT.

CDR3 sequence reads: CASSLATGGFYEKLFF. In DNA form, the CDR3 reads TGCGCCAGCAGCTTGGCCACAGGGGGCTTTTATGAAAAACTGTTTTTT. The rearrangement links TRBV5-1 to TRBJ1-4, with 9 bases matching TRBD1. Germline V lookup: CDR1 SGHRS, CDR2 YFSETQ. The CDR3 extends over 16 amino acids. J was trimmed by 6 bases and V by 0 bases; bases with no gene match: 6.

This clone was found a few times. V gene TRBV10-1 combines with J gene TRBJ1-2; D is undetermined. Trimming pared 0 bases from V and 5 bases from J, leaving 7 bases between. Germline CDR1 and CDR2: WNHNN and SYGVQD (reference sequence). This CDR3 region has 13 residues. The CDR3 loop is CASSESGSYGYTF. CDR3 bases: TGCGCCAGCAGTGAGTCGGGCTCGTATGGCTACACCTTC.

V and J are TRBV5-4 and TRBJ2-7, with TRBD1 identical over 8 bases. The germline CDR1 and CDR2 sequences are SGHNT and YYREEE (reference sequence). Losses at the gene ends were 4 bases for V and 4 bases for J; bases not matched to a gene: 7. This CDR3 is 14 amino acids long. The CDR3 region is CASSAGQVEYEQYF. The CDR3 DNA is TGTGCCAGCAGCGCGGGACAGGTTGAATACGAGCAGTACTTC. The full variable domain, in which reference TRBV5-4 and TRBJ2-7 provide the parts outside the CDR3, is ETGVTQSPTHLIKTRGQQVTLRCSSQSGHNTVSWYQQALGQGPQFIFQYYREEENGRGNFPPRFSGLQFPNYSSELNVNALELDDSALYLCASSAGQVEYEQYFGPGTRLTVT.